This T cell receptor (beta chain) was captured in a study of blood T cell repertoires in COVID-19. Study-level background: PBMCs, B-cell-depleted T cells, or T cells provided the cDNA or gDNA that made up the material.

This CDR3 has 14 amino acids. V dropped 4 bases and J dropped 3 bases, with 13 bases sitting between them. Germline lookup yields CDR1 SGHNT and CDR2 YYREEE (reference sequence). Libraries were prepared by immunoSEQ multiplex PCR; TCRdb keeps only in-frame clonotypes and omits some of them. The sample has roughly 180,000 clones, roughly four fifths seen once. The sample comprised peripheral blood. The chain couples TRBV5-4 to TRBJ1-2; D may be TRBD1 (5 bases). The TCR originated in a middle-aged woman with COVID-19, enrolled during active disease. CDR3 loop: CASSRGAEDYGYTF. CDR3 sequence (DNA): TGTGCCAGCAGCCGCGGGGCGGAAGACTATGGCTACACCTTC.